This TCR beta chain was identified during a study of T-cell memory formation after mild COVID-19. Study background: Across donors, TCR clusters were largely donor specific. Study-wide results and limits: Later expanders leaned CD4+, whereas day 15 to 85 contracting clones were balanced CD4/CD8.

TCRdb re-called the 5' RACE reads with MiXCR, one entry per CDR3 protein. This table has 300,000 to 400,000 distinct CDR3 sequences, around 28% appearing once. The CDR3 length is 12 residues. CDR1 is SEHNR and CDR2 is FQNEAQ in the germline V gene (reference sequence). Between the trimmed V and J ends, which lost 6 bases and 2 bases, there was a span of 7 bases. A note on this clonotype: Its antigen is not known.

This clonotype was sampled from an adult woman who had mild COVID-19 (a few samples of this study predate the infection). Cell type and time point are not known. J is TRBJ2-5 and V is TRBV7-9; D is ambiguous. Material for sequencing was PBMCs or a T cell subset sorted from them (not recorded which). The CDR3 region has the DNA TGTGCCAGCAGATGGGATCAAGAGACCCAGTACTTC. Residues: CASRWDQETQYF.